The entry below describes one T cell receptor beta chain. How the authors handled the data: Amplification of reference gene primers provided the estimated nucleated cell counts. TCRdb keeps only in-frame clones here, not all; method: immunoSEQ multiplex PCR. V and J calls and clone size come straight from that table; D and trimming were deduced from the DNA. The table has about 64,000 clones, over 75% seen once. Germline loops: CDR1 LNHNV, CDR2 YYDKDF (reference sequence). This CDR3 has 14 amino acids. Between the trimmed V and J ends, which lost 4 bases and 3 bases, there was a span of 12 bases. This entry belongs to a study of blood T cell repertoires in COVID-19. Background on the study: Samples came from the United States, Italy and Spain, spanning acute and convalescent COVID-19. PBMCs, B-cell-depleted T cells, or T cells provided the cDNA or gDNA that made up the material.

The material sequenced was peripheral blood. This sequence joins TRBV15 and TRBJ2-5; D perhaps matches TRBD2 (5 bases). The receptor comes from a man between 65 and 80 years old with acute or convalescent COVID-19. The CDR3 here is CATSNLAPKETQYF. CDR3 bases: TGTGCCACCAGCAACCTAGCACCTAAAGAGACCCAGTACTTC.